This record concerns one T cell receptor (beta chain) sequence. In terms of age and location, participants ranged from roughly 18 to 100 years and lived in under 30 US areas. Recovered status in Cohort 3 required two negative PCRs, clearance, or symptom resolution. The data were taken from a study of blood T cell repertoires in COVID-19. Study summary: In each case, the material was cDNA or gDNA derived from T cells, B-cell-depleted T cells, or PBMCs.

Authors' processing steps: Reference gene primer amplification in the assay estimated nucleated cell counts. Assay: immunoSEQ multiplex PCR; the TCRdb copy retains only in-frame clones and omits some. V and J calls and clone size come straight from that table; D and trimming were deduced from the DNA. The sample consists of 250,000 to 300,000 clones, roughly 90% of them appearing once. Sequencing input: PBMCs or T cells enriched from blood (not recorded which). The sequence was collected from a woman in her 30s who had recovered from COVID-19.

The CDR3 is CSVVQGLINEKLFF. DNA for the CDR3: TGCAGCGTAGTACAGGGGCTGATTAATGAAAAACTGTTTTTT. The chain combines TRBV29-1 with TRBJ1-4, with 7 bases fitting TRBD1. Germline V gives CDR1 SQVTM, CDR2 ANQGSEA. This CDR3 has 14 amino acids. V shed 6 bases, J shed 4 bases, and the junction held 8 bases outside the gene matches.